A selection of T cell receptor beta chains follows, all from one sample in a study of metastatic and nonmetastatic thyroid tumors. TCRdb re-called the PCR reads through MiXCR. Of almost 70,000 clones in the sample, 12% to 15% were seen once. The sequenced material came from blood. Receptor source: a male donor with papillary thyroid cancer or a benign thyroid nodule (not recorded which). Some clones in this sample may be carry-over from other donors' samples. Both conserved end residues are part of each CDR3. A D gene is named only where the DNA matches it firmly. Only some rows state a clone size, as once, few, many or a class for expanded clones.

J: TRBJ1-5; V: TRBV6-2/TRBV6-3; D: TRBD1; length: 15; size: many; DNA: TGTGCCAGCAGTGGACAGGGAAGAATTCGTCAGCCCCAGCATTTT; CDR3: CASSGQGRIRQPQHF
J: TRBJ2-7; V: TRBV5-6; D: -; length: 14; size: many; DNA: TGTGCCAGCAGCTCGGGATATAGCTCCTACGAGCAGTACTTC; CDR3: CASSSGYSSYEQYF
J: TRBJ2-3; V: TRBV29-1; D: -; length: 14; size: many; DNA: TGCAGCGTTGACGTGGGCGGCTTCACAGATACGCAGTATTTT; CDR3: CSVDVGGFTDTQYF
J: TRBJ1-2; V: TRBV28; D: TRBD1; length: 14; size: many; DNA: TGTGCCAGCAGCTCCCCGGACAGGGACTATGGCTACACCTTC; CDR3: CASSSPDRDYGYTF
J: TRBJ2-2; V: TRBV28; D: -; length: 12; size: few; DNA: TGTGCCAGCAGTTTCTTCGGCGGGGAGCTGTTTTTT; CDR3: CASSFFGGELFF
J: TRBJ1-2; V: TRBV15; D: TRBD1; length: 15; size: many; DNA: TGTGCCACCAGCAGACAATGGACAGGGGGAGAGGGCTACACCTTC; CDR3: CATSRQWTGGEGYTF
J: TRBJ1-2; V: TRBV6-2/TRBV6-3; D: -; length: 13; size: many; DNA: TGTGCCAGCAGTTACCCAGGGAACTATGGCTACACCTTC; CDR3: CASSYPGNYGYTF
J: TRBJ1-1; V: TRBV9; D: -; length: 16; size: many; DNA: TGTGCCAGTTATCGGTCTTCAAATCCAATGAACACTGAAGCTTTCTTT; CDR3: CASYRSSNPMNTEAFF
J: TRBJ2-7; V: TRBV7-2; D: TRBD2; length: 15; size: -; DNA: TGTGCCAGCAGCGTGTGGACTAGCGGGAAGAGGGAGCAGTACTTC; CDR3: CASSVWTSGKREQYF
J: TRBJ1-6; V: TRBV6-1; D: -; length: 13; size: -; DNA: TGTGCCAGCGGCCCGGCGGTATGGTCACCCCTCCACTTT; CDR3: CASGPAVWSPLHF
J: TRBJ2-5; V: TRBV20-1; D: -; length: 15; size: many; DNA: TGCAGTGCTAGAGATGGGGGTGAATCCCAAGAGACCCAGTACTTC; CDR3: CSARDGGESQETQYF
J: TRBJ1-2; V: TRBV5-1; D: -; length: 14; size: -; DNA: TGCGCCAGCAGCTTGCCGGACAGACGCTATGGCTGCACCTTC; CDR3: CASSLPDRRYGCTF
J: TRBJ1-1; V: TRBV28; D: TRBD1; length: 13; size: -; DNA: TGTGCCAGCAACCCGGGACAGAGGACTGAAGCTTTCTTT; CDR3: CASNPGQRTEAFF
J: TRBJ2-1; V: TRBV27; D: -; length: 14; size: many; DNA: TGTGCCAGCAGTTTCTCTGAATCCTACAATGAGCAGTTCTTC; CDR3: CASSFSESYNEQFF
J: TRBJ2-2; V: TRBV24-1; D: -; length: 16; size: -; DNA: TGTGCCACCAGTTACCCACACAGTGAGAACACCGGGGAGCTGTTTTTT; CDR3: CATSYPHSENTGELFF
J: TRBJ2-7; V: TRBV5-1; D: -; length: 15; size: many; DNA: TGCGCCAGCAGCCCGGGGGAGGCCAGGTCCTACGAGCAGTACTTC; CDR3: CASSPGEARSYEQYF
J: TRBJ2-7; V: TRBV20-1; D: TRBD2; length: 14; size: -; DNA: TGCAGTGCTACCCCTAGCGGGAGTAGATACGAGCAGTACTTC; CDR3: CSATPSGSRYEQYF
J: TRBJ2-1; V: TRBV10-1; D: -; length: 15; size: -; DNA: TGCGCCAGCAGTGAGATCCGGGGGACCTACAATGAGCAGTTCTTC; CDR3: CASSEIRGTYNEQFF
J: TRBJ1-1; V: TRBV6-5; D: TRBD1; length: 17; size: many; DNA: TGTGCCAGCAGTTACAGGACAGGGGGTATAGCGAACACTGAAGCTTTCTTT; CDR3: CASSYRTGGIANTEAFF
J: TRBJ2-1; V: TRBV27; D: -; length: 12; size: many; DNA: TGTGCCAGCAGTCAGGGAGAAGGTGAGCAGTTCTTC; CDR3: CASSQGEGEQFF
J: TRBJ1-4; V: TRBV4-3; D: -; length: 14; size: many; DNA: TGCGCCAGCAGCCAAGGGCCCTGGGATGAAAAACTGTTTTTT; CDR3: CASSQGPWDEKLFF
J: TRBJ2-1; V: TRBV5-6; D: TRBD2; length: 17; size: many; DNA: TGTGCCAGCAGCTTGGTTCTAGCGGGAGATTCCTACAATGAGCAGTTCTTC; CDR3: CASSLVLAGDSYNEQFF
J: TRBJ1-6; V: TRBV7-8; D: -; length: 17; size: many; DNA: TGTGCCAGCAGGCCCGAGGGCAGGACATCCTATAATTCACCCCTCCACTTT; CDR3: CASRPEGRTSYNSPLHF
J: TRBJ2-2; V: TRBV7-8; D: -; length: 13; size: -; DNA: TGTGCCAGCAGTACACATGGCACCGGGGAGCTGTTTTTT; CDR3: CASSTHGTGELFF
J: TRBJ1-4; V: TRBV2; D: -; length: 15; size: many; DNA: TGTGCCAGCGCTACTGGGCAGACTTCTAATGAAAAACTGTTTTTT; CDR3: CASATGQTSNEKLFF
J: TRBJ2-3; V: TRBV9; D: TRBD2; length: 16; size: many; DNA: TGTGCCAGCAGCGTAGGACTAGCGGAAACTACAGATACGCAGTATTTT; CDR3: CASSVGLAETTDTQYF
J: TRBJ2-1; V: TRBV20-1; D: TRBD2; length: 14; size: -; DNA: TGCAGTGCTAGGGGTACTAGCGTGTACAAGGAGCAGTTCTTC; CDR3: CSARGTSVYKEQFF
J: TRBJ2-6; V: TRBV4-3; D: -; length: 16; size: many; DNA: TGCGCCAGCAGCCAAGATACTAGCTCTGGGGCCAACGTCCTGACTTTC; CDR3: CASSQDTSSGANVLTF
J: TRBJ1-2; V: TRBV13; D: TRBD1; length: 12; size: many; DNA: TGTGCCAGCAGCCTGACAGGGGATGGCTACACCTTC; CDR3: CASSLTGDGYTF
J: TRBJ2-1; V: TRBV9; D: -; length: 15; size: many; DNA: TGTGCCAGCAGCGTAGGAGGGGGGGATTACAATGAGCAGTTCTTC; CDR3: CASSVGGGDYNEQFF
J: TRBJ2-3; V: TRBV29-1; D: -; length: 14; size: many; DNA: TGCAGCGTTAGCGGGCACTCTAGCACAGATACGCAGTATTTT; CDR3: CSVSGHSSTDTQYF
J: TRBJ1-5; V: TRBV20-1; D: -; length: 15; size: -; DNA: TGCAGTGCTAGTGGGGACGAATATAGCAATCAGCCCCAGCATTTT; CDR3: CSASGDEYSNQPQHF
J: TRBJ2-7; V: TRBV28; D: TRBD1; length: 14; size: many; DNA: TGTGCCAGCACGGCCTCGGGACAGATCTACGAGCAGTACTTC; CDR3: CASTASGQIYEQYF
J: TRBJ1-5; V: TRBV2; D: -; length: 16; size: many; DNA: TGTGCCAGCAGTCCCTCGGGTGGCAGGGGAGGACAGCCCCAGCATTTT; CDR3: CASSPSGGRGGQPQHF
J: TRBJ2-1; V: TRBV5-1; D: -; length: 15; size: -; DNA: TGCGCCAGCATCCCTCAAGGTGGCGCAGAGAATGAGCAGTTCTTC; CDR3: CASIPQGGAENEQFF
J: TRBJ1-2; V: TRBV28; D: -; length: 14; size: -; DNA: TGTGCCAGCAGGGAGGGTGTTGGCTCGGGGGGCTACACCTTC; CDR3: CASREGVGSGGYTF
J: TRBJ2-5; V: TRBV7-3; D: TRBD1; length: 15; size: many; DNA: TGTGCCAGCAGCTTAATACAGGGGGTACAAGAGACCCAGTACTTC; CDR3: CASSLIQGVQETQYF
J: TRBJ2-5; V: TRBV27; D: TRBD1; length: 14; size: -; DNA: TGTGCCACCAGAGGACAGGAGCTGGGAGAGACCCAGTACTTC; CDR3: CATRGQELGETQYF
J: TRBJ2-5; V: TRBV6-5; D: -; length: 14; size: -; DNA: TGTGCCATCAGTTACTCGAGAAGCTTAGAGACCCATTACTTC; CDR3: CAISYSRSLETHYF
J: TRBJ2-7; V: TRBV3-1; D: TRBD1; length: 17; size: many; DNA: TGTGCCAGCAGCCAAGATCCTCGCAACCGGGACAGCTACGAGCAGTACTTC; CDR3: CASSQDPRNRDSYEQYF
J: TRBJ2-7; V: TRBV6-2/TRBV6-3; D: -; length: 14; size: many; DNA: TGTGCCAGCAGCACCACAGGGCTTTGGGACGAGCAGTACTTC; CDR3: CASSTTGLWDEQYF
J: TRBJ1-5; V: TRBV30; D: -; length: 14; size: many; DNA: TGTGCCTGGAGTGTACAAGAGAGCAATCAGCCCCAGCATTTT; CDR3: CAWSVQESNQPQHF
J: TRBJ1-1; V: TRBV11-3; D: -; length: 13; size: -; DNA: TGTGCCAGCAGCTTAGTGCAGAACACTGAAGCTTTCTTT; CDR3: CASSLVQNTEAFF
J: TRBJ1-2; V: TRBV5-4; D: TRBD1; length: 15; size: many; DNA: TGTGCCAGCAGCAGGACAGGGGGCGTGTTTGTTGGCTACACCTTC; CDR3: CASSRTGGVFVGYTF
J: TRBJ1-5; V: TRBV6-5; D: -; length: 11; size: medium-sized; DNA: TGTGCCAGCAGTTACAATCAGCCCCAGCATTTT; CDR3: CASSYNQPQHF
J: TRBJ1-1; V: TRBV28; D: -; length: 13; size: few; DNA: TGTGCCAGAAGCCCCAAGGGGGGGACTGAAGCTTTCTTT; CDR3: CARSPKGGTEAFF
J: TRBJ2-7; V: TRBV12-3/TRBV12-4; D: -; length: 16; size: many; DNA: TGTGCCAGCAGTTTGGGGCTTGGGGGGATAGGCTACGAGCAGTACTTC; CDR3: CASSLGLGGIGYEQYF
J: TRBJ2-1; V: TRBV7-9; D: -; length: 13; size: many; DNA: TGTGCCAGCAGCTTAGGACTGATCAATGAGCAGTTCTTC; CDR3: CASSLGLINEQFF